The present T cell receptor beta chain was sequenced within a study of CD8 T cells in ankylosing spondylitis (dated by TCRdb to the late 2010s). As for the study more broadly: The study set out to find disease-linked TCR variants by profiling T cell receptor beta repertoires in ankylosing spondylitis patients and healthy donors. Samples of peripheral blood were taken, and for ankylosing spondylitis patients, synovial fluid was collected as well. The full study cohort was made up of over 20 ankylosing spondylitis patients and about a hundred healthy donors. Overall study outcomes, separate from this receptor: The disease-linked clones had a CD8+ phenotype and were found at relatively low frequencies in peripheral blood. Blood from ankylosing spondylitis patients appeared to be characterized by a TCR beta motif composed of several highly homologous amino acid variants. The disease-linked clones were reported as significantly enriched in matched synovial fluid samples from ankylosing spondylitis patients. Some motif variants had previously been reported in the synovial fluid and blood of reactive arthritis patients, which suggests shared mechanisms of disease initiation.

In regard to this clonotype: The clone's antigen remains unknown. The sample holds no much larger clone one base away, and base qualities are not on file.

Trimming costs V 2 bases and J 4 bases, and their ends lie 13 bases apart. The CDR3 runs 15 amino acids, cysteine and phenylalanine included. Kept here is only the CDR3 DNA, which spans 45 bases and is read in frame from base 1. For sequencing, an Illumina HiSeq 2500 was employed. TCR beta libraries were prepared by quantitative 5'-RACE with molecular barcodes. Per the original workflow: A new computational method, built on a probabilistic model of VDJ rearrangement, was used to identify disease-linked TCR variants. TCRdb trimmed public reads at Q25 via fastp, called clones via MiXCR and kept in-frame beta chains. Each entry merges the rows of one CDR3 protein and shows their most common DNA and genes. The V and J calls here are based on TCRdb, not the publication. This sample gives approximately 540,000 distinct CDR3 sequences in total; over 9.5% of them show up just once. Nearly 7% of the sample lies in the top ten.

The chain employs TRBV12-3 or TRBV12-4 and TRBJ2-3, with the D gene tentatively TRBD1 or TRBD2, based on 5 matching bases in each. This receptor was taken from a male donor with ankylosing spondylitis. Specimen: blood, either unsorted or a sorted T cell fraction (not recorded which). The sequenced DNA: TGTGCCAGCAGTTTATTGAAGGGACGGGCAGATACGCAGTATTTT. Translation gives CASSLLKGRADTQYF.